These 6 T cell receptor beta chains share one sample of origin, sequenced in a study of OX40 agonist ivuxolimab in advanced cancers. This table comes from immunoSEQ multiplex PCR, and its TCRdb copy is limited to in-frame clones, with some not included. Of roughly 67,000 clones in the sample, more than 70% were seen once. The sample was CD4+ or CD8+ T cells sorted from blood, taken in a trial of the OX40 agonist ivuxolimab. The receptors were sampled from an adult with an advanced solid tumor such as melanoma, head and neck, liver or kidney cancer.

The CDR3 loop is CATSRGQGEEQYF. For the CDR3, the DNA is TGTGCCACCAGCAGAGGTCAGGGAGAGGAGCAGTACTTC. This chain uses TRBV15 with TRBJ2-7; D assignment may be TRBD1 or TRBD2 (5 bases each). Deletions cut 1 base from V and 7 bases from J, with 11 bases between. The germline V gene encodes CDR1 LNHNV and CDR2 YYDKDF (reference sequence). The CDR3 has 13 residues.

This sequence joins TRBV5-6 and TRBJ1-2, with 8 bases aligning to TRBD1. V dropped 4 bases and J dropped 1; count of bases not matched to a gene: 3. This CDR3 has 14 amino acids. Germline V lookup: CDR1 SGHDT, CDR2 YYEEEE. The CDR3 region has the DNA TGTGCCAGCAGCCGGGACAGGTTTAACTATGGCTACACCTTC. Its protein is CASSRDRFNYGYTF.

This chain connects TRBV7-2 to TRBJ2-7; D possibly uses TRBD1 or TRBD2 (5 bases each). V lost 1 base to trimming and J lost 2 bases, with 9 bases between them. The germline CDR1 and CDR2 sequences are SGHTA and FQGNSA. This CDR3 has 14 residues. The CDR3 here is CASSLGVGAYEQYF. The CDR3 coding sequence is TGTGCCAGCAGCTTAGGGGTGGGGGCCTACGAGCAGTACTTC.

The chain links TRBV7-3 to TRBJ2-3, with a weak D call TRBD1 (6 bases). Trimming pared 3 bases from V and 1 base from J, leaving 14 bases between. Looked up from germline, CDR1 is SGHTA and CDR2 is FQGTGA. This CDR3 is built from 16 residues. CDR3 sequence: CASSFDRLGRTDTQYF. The DNA of the CDR3 is TGTGCCAGCAGCTTTGACAGGCTGGGGCGCACAGATACGCAGTATTTT.

The chain links TRBV29-1 to TRBJ2-1, with D tentatively TRBD1 or TRBD2 (5 bases each). The CDR3 has 14 residues. The germline V gene has CDR1 SQVTM and CDR2 ANQGSEA. V lost 4 bases and J lost 0, with 10 bases in between. CDR3 sequence (DNA): TGCAGCGTTGTAATCGGGACCTCCTACAATGAGCAGTTCTTC. This codes for CSVVIGTSYNEQFF.

The genes are TRBV9 and TRBJ2-5; tentatively, D is TRBD1 or TRBD2 (5 bases each). The CDR3 extends over 16 amino acids. Per germline, CDR1 SGDLS and CDR2 YYNGEE. Trimming stripped 0 bases from V and 1 base from J, with 13 bases between. The CDR3 DNA sequence: TGTGCCAGCAGCGTAGGCTTGGGGGTTGGCCAAGAGACCCAGTACTTC. Its protein is CASSVGLGVGQETQYF. The full variable domain, completed using reference TRBV9 and TRBJ2-5, is DSGVTQTPKHLITATGQRVTLRCSPRSGDLSVYWYQQSLDQGLQFLIQYYNGEERAKGNILERFSAQQFPDLHSELNLSSLELGDSALYFCASSVGLGVGQETQYFGPGTRLLVL.